This T cell receptor beta chain was documented in a study of Ad26.COV2.S vaccination and SARS-CoV-2 variants (dated by TCRdb to the early 2020s). For the study in its entirety: Vaccine-arm donors were drawn from COV1001, a multicentre, randomized, double-blind, placebo-controlled phase I-IIa trial of Ad26.COV2.S in healthy adults. Ad26.COV2.S was administered intramuscularly at 5 x 10^10 or 1 x 10^11 viral particles, either as a single shot or as two shots given 56 days apart. The specificity and breadth of SARS-CoV-2-reactive T cell receptors after Ad26.COV2.S vaccination were assessed by TCRbeta repertoire sequencing. The TCR-sequenced set comprised around 30 samples: around 20 Ad26.COV2.S vaccine recipients, 5 placebo recipients and 8 SARS-CoV-2 convalescent individuals. Trial participants were randomized into five groups of five, in which low-dose or high-dose Ad26.COV2.S was given once or twice, or placebo was given on both occasions. Throughout the experiments and outcome assessment, investigators stayed blinded to trial group allocation.

Per the publication, the treatment or condition label means: roughly 18 received Ad26.COV2.S at low or high dose, single or two shots; roughly five received placebo; per-sample allocation not given. For vaccine and placebo recipients, repertoires were sequenced using samples collected on day 63 after the first injection. Cohort 1b enrolled about two dozen adults aged 18-55 years at a single site in Boston, USA, between 29 July and 7 August 2020. Ad26.COV2.S was a replication-incompetent adenovirus type 26 vector that expressed a prefusion-stabilized SARS-CoV-2 spike protein derived from the original Wuhan strain. TCRbeta CDR3 regions were sequenced with the immunoSEQ Assay. After extraction, genomic DNA underwent amplification by bias-controlled multiplex PCR, followed by high-throughput sequencing. Regarding the original processing steps: To quantify the absolute abundance of every unique TCRbeta CDR3 region, sequences were collapsed and filtered. T cell fraction was estimated by normalizing TCRbeta template counts to usable DNA, which was measured by amplifying reference genes present in all nucleated cells. Repertoire TCRs were annotated as SARS-CoV-2-specific by exact matching of V gene, CDR3 amino acid sequence and J gene to a known reactive TCR set. The reference SARS-CoV-2 TCR set was derived from MIRA and filtered for enrichment in COVID-19-positive ImmuneCODE repertoires, a step that removed public or cross-reactive TCRs. Using the MIRA antigens, annotated TCRs were further analysed by specific ORF or by position within an ORF. Breadth was defined as the number of annotated unique rearrangements divided by the total number of unique productive rearrangements, and depth was defined as the summed frequency of the annotated unique rearrangements. Group comparisons of TCR breadth used two-sided Wilcoxon rank-sum tests. TCRdb's version of the immuneACCESS table is confined to in-frame rearrangements and falls short of the full clone set. An unresolved V gene accounts for under half of the shortfall where checked; the remainder is of unknown origin. The V and J calls and clone size are taken from that table; D and trimming were inferred from the DNA. This sample comprises about 280,000 clones, about 90% of them detected only once. Clones ranked in the top ten supply around 3% of the sample.

Points on this clone: Its antigen is still unknown. No much larger clone is present one base from it, and per-base qualities are unavailable.

Results and caveats for the whole study, not just this receptor: The study lacked the statistical power to compare responses across vaccine doses or regimens. Compared with placebo recipients, Ad26.COV2.S recipients showed higher spike-specific TCR breadth (P = 0.0014). Substantial breadth of spike-specific CD8+ and CD4+ T cell responses was reported after vaccination. Comparable non-spike TCR breadth was observed between vaccine and placebo recipients, consistent with only spike being contained in the vaccine. It was noted by the authors that total T cell responses may have been underestimated by the TCR breadth and depth analyses.

This receptor was identified in a person between 18 and 65 years old who received the Ad26.COV2.S COVID-19 vaccine or a placebo. The sample consisted of peripheral blood, taken in a trial of Ad26.COV2.S vaccine versus placebo.

This receptor carries the CDR3 CATSREQGNMNTEAFF. The DNA sequence is given as TGTGCCACCAGCAGAGAACAGGGTAACATGAACACTGAAGCTTTCTTT. The chain couples TRBV15 to TRBJ1-1; the D gene is perhaps TRBD1, on 6 matching bases. From cysteine to phenylalanine, the CDR3 is 16 amino acids long. Solely the CDR3 DNA is kept, with 48 bases framed from the first base. V is shortened by 0 bases, J by 0 bases, and the region joining them spans 11 bases. CDR1 and CDR2 are read off the germline V gene (reference sequence) as LNHNV and YYDKDF.